The 19 T cell receptor beta chains below were found in one sample sequenced in a study of vaccination and CD4 T cells after COVID-19. Treatment reported: approximately nine-day PBMC culture with coronavirus spike peptide pools or control peptides (ViraFEST assay). These receptors lack a known antigen. Oncomine TCR Beta short-read sequencing was applied to DNA from cultured CD4+ T cells. TCRdb passed the PCR reads through MiXCR, listing each CDR3 protein once. The table has 11,000 to 15,000 distinct CDR3 sequences, roughly 29% seen once; the top ten hold 20% to 25%. Sequencing was done on a sample of cultured CD4+ T cells from blood. The receptors were gathered from a human donor with COVID-19.

The chain is built from TRBV6-2 or TRBV6-3 and TRBJ1-4, with 7 bases that match TRBD1. The germline gives CDR1 MNHEY, CDR2 SVGEGT. The trim removed 6 bases at V and 6 bases at J, leaving 7 bases unmatched. The CDR3 totals 14 residues. The CDR3 DNA is TGTGCCAGCAGAAAACAGGGGTCGTATGAAAAACTGTTTTTT. Its translation is CASRKQGSYEKLFF.

This clonotype has just a few counts. The chain uses TRBV18 and TRBJ2-5; no clear D gene. This CDR3 has 11 residues. The V gene's germline CDR1 is KGHSH and CDR2 LQKENI. V dropped 1 base and J dropped 4 bases, with 1 base sitting between them. In DNA form, the CDR3 reads TGTGCCAGCTCACCACGAGAGACCCAGTACTTC. It codes for CASSPRETQYF.

This clonotype was seen a handful of times. This chain connects TRBV19 to TRBJ2-5; D possibly uses TRBD1 or TRBD2 (5 bases each). Germline V lookup: CDR1 LNHDA, CDR2 SQIVND (reference sequence). The germline V and J ends were trimmed by 3 bases and 5 bases, with 19 bases remaining between them. The CDR3 is 16 residues long. The CDR3 reads CASSIQVLSGQETQYF. The DNA of the CDR3 is TGTGCCAGTAGTATTCAGGTGCTGTCGGGGCAGGAGACCCAGTACTTC.

The rearrangement links TRBV5-6 to TRBJ2-2; 9 bases match TRBD1. V lost 2 bases to trimming and J lost 1 base; unmatched junction nucleotides: 3. Germline CDR1 reads SGHDT; CDR2 reads YYEEEE. This CDR3 is built from 16 residues. The CDR3 DNA reads TGTGCCAGCAGCTTACAGGGGGCGCTGAACACCGGGGAGCTGTTTTTT. Residues: CASSLQGALNTGELFF.

The chain recombines TRBV7-9 with TRBJ2-2; D perhaps matches TRBD2 (5 bases). CDR3 size: 16 residues. CDR1 and CDR2 from the germline V gene are SEHNR and FQNEAQ (reference sequence). V lost 5 bases and J lost 1, with 14 bases in between. Here the CDR3 reads CASSRLVAQNTGELFF. The CDR3 coding sequence is TGTGCCAGCAGCCGACTCGTAGCGCAGAACACCGGGGAGCTGTTTTTT.

In this sample, this clonotype turned up a few times. This chain links TRBV2 with TRBJ2-2; no clear D. The CDR3 loop spans 11 amino acids. Trimming took off 6 bases at V and 7 bases at J, with 6 bases between the two ends. Germline lookup yields CDR1 SNHLY and CDR2 FYNNEI. The CDR3 DNA reads as TGTGCCAGCAGCCTGGTCGGGGAGCTGTTTTTT. Translation gives CASSLVGELFF.

V is TRBV7-2 and J is TRBJ2-2; 9 nucleotides line up with TRBD2. The CDR3 extends over 16 amino acids. The ends lost 0 bases at V and 1 base at J; junction bases unmatched: 0. Germline V gene lookup returns CDR1 SGHTA and CDR2 FQGNSA. This CDR3 is CASSLAAGGNTGELFF. CDR3 bases: TGTGCCAGCAGCTTAGCAGCGGGGGGGAACACCGGGGAGCTGTTTTTT.

This clonotype was counted a few times. The rearrangement links TRBV19 to TRBJ2-4; 7 bases are a match to TRBD1. CDR3 length: 15 residues. Trimming at V came to 3 bases and at J to 0 bases, leaving 2 bases not matched to a gene. Per the germline V gene, CDR1 is LNHDA and CDR2 is SQIVND (reference sequence). CDR3 in DNA: TGTGCCAGTAGTATTACAGGGGTAGCCAAAAACATTCAGTACTTC. Amino acids: CASSITGVAKNIQYF.

The V call is TRBV6-5, the J call TRBJ1-2; D remains unclear. The CDR3 consists of 15 residues. V was cut by 0 bases and J by 2 bases, with 10 bases left in between. CDR1 is MNHEY and CDR2 is SVGAGI in the germline V gene. The chain's CDR3 is CASSYSVGINYGYTF. The CDR3 DNA reads TGTGCCAGCAGTTACTCGGTTGGGATAAACTATGGCTACACCTTC.

The rearrangement joins TRBV7-2 to TRBJ1-4; D unresolved. This CDR3 is built from 15 residues. Per the germline V gene, CDR1 is SGHTA and CDR2 is FQGNSA. The ends were cut back, 3 bases at V and 2 bases at J, with 10 bases in the middle. The CDR3 DNA is TGTGCCAGCAGCTTCGTTCCCGGGACTAATGAAAAACTGTTTTTT. As protein: CASSFVPGTNEKLFF.

The rearrangement links TRBV19 to TRBJ2-7; tentatively, D is TRBD2 (7 bases). There are 14 residues in the CDR3. Trimming took 3 bases from V and 2 from J, leaving 11 bases between them. Germline-derived CDR1 and CDR2 are LNHDA and SQIVND (reference sequence). The CDR3 DNA sequence: TGTGCCAGTAGTATTTCGGGGGGCACCTACGAGCAGTACTTC. Translated: CASSISGGTYEQYF.

This clonotype was seen only a few times. The rearrangement links TRBV20-1 to TRBJ1-6; D remains unclear. The CDR3 has 15 residues. V was pared by 0 bases and J by 4 bases, with 10 bases between. Germline assignment: CDR1 DFQATT and CDR2 SNEGSKA (reference sequence). For the CDR3, the DNA is TGCAGTGCTAGAGAAGCAGCGACTTATAATTCACCCCTCCACTTT. It yields the protein CSAREAATYNSPLHF.

This clonotype was seen a few times. The rearrangement links TRBV6-1 to TRBJ1-2; 10 nucleotides line up with TRBD1. CDR1 MNHNS and CDR2 SASEGT come from the germline V gene. Unmatched junction bases numbered 7, after V lost 1 base and J lost 8 bases. The CDR3 runs to 15 residues. The CDR3 DNA sequence: TGTGCCAGCAGTGAAGGGGACAGGGGAGTTGGGGGCTACACCTTC. This sequence encodes CASSEGDRGVGGYTF.

This clonotype was observed a few times. V usage is TRBV10-1 and J usage is TRBJ1-3; weak D call: TRBD1 (6 bases). CDR1 WNHNN and CDR2 SYGVQD come from the germline V gene (reference sequence). The CDR3 totals 15 residues. Trimming took off 3 bases at V and 1 base at J, with 10 bases between the two ends. The CDR3 sequence: CASSDSQGSGNTIYF. CDR3 nucleotide sequence: TGCGCCAGCAGTGATTCACAGGGATCTGGAAACACCATATATTTT.

The chain joins TRBV6-1 to TRBJ1-4; D gene unclear. Trimming stripped 4 bases from V and 0 bases from J, with 12 bases between. CDR1 and CDR2 (germline): MNHNS, SASEGT. This CDR3 is built from 16 residues. Here the CDR3 reads CASSARYKATNEKLFF. In DNA form, the CDR3 reads TGTGCCAGCAGTGCACGGTACAAGGCAACTAATGAAAAACTGTTTTTT.

V is TRBV20-1 and J is TRBJ2-5, with 10 bases fitting TRBD1. Per germline, CDR1 DFQATT and CDR2 SNEGSKA (reference sequence). V dropped 0 bases and J dropped 7; count of bases not matched to a gene: 5. The CDR3 has 14 residues. CDR3 nucleotides: TGCAGTGCTAGAGATCCGACAGGGGGCGGGACCCAGTACTTC. Amino acids: CSARDPTGGGTQYF.

The chain combines TRBV30 with TRBJ1-3; D is perhaps TRBD1 (5 bases). The V gene's germline CDR1 is GTSNPN and CDR2 SVGIG (reference sequence). This CDR3 is 15 amino acids long. The V end was cut by 4 bases, the J end by 3 bases, with 16 bases between. CDR3 sequence: CAWNGQGSFGNTIYF. The CDR3, as DNA: TGTGCCTGGAATGGGCAGGGAAGTTTTGGAAACACCATATATTTT.

This clonotype was observed a handful of times. The chain couples TRBV20-1 to TRBJ1-2; TRBD1 agrees at 9 bases. The ends lost 1 base at V and 8 bases at J; junction bases unmatched: 11. This CDR3 is built from 15 residues. Germline V gene lookup returns CDR1 DFQATT and CDR2 SNEGSKA (reference sequence). This CDR3 is CSARAHTGGFPGYTF. The CDR3 region has the DNA TGCAGTGCTAGAGCGCATACAGGGGGCTTCCCCGGCTACACCTTC.

This clonotype came up a few times. The V and J genes are TRBV2 and TRBJ1-6; D not resolved. The CDR3 is 13 residues long. CDR1 is SNHLY and CDR2 is FYNNEI in the germline V gene. V lost 6 bases and J lost 8, with 11 bases in between. The CDR3 reads CASRSSGDSPLHF. CDR3 nucleotide sequence: TGTGCCAGCAGGTCCTCCGGGGATTCACCCCTCCACTTT.